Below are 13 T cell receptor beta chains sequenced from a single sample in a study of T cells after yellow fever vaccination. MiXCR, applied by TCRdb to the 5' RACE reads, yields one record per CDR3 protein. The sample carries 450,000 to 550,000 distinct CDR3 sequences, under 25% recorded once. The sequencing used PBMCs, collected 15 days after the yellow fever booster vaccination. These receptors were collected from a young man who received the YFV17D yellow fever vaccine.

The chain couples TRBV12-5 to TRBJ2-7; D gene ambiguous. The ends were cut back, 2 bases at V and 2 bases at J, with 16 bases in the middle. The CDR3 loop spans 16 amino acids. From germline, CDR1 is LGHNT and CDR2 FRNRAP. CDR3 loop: CASGLSHPGQTYEQYF. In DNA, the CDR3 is TGTGCTAGTGGTTTGTCTCACCCGGGCCAAACCTACGAGCAGTACTTC.

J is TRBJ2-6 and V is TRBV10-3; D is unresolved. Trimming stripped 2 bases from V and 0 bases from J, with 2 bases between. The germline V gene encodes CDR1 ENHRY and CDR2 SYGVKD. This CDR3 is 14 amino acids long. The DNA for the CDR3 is TGTGCCATCAGTGAGAACTCTGGGGCCAACGTCCTGACTTTC. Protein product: CAISENSGANVLTF.

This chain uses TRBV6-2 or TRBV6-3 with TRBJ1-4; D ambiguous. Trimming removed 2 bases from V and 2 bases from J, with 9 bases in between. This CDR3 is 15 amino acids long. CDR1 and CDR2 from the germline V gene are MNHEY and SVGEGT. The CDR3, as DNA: TGTGCCAGCAGTTACGTCGGGTTTACTAATGAAAAACTGTTTTTT. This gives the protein CASSYVGFTNEKLFF.

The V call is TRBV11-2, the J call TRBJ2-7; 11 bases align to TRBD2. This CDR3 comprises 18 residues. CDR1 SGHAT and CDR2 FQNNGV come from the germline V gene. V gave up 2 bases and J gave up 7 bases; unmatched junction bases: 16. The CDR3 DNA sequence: TGTGCCAGCAGCTTAATGTCAGTCGGGCTAGCGGGAGGAGGGGAGCAGTACTTC. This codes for CASSLMSVGLAGGGEQYF.

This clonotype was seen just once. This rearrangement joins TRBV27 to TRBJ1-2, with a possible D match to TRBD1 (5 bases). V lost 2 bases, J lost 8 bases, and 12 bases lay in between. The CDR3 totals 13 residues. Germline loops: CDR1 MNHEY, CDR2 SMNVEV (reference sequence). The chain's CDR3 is CASSLQGPGGYTF. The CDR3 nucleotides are TGTGCCAGCAGTTTACAGGGCCCAGGGGGCTACACCTTC.

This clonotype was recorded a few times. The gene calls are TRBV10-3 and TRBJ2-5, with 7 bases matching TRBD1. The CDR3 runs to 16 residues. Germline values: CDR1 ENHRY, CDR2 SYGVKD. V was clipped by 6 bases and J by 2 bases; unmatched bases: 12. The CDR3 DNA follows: TGTGCCATCAGCAACGAAATGTGGGGACAGCAAGAGACCCAGTACTTC. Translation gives CAISNEMWGQQETQYF.

The CDR3 loop is CSASGVSDRGGETQYF. The CDR3 DNA follows: TGCAGTGCTAGTGGAGTTTCGGACAGGGGCGGAGAGACCCAGTACTTC. The chain employs TRBV20-1 and TRBJ2-5; 9 bases are a match to TRBD1. Germline V gene sequence: CDR1 DFQATT, CDR2 SNEGSKA (reference sequence). The ends lost 3 bases at V and 4 bases at J; junction bases unmatched: 12. This CDR3 region has 16 residues.

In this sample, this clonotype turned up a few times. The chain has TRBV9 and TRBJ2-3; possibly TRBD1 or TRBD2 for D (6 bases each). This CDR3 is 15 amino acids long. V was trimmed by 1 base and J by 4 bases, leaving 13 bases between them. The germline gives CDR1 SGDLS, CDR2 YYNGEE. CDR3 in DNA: TGTGCCAGCAGCGTAAATGGGGGGCGCTCAGATACGCAGTATTTT. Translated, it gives CASSVNGGRSDTQYF.

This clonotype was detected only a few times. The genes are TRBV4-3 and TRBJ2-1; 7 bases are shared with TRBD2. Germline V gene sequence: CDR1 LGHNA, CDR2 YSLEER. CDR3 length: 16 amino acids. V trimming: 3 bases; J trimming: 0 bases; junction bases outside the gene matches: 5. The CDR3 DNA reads TGCGCCAGCAGCCATGGCGGGGGACTCTCCTACAATGAGCAGTTCTTC. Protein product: CASSHGGGLSYNEQFF.

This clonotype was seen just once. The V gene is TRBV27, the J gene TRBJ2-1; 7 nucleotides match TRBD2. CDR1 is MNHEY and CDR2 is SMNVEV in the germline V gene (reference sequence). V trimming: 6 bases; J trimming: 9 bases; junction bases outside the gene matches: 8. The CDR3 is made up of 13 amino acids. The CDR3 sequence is CASRGHSGGEQFF. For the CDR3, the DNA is TGTGCCAGCAGAGGACATTCGGGAGGTGAGCAGTTCTTC.

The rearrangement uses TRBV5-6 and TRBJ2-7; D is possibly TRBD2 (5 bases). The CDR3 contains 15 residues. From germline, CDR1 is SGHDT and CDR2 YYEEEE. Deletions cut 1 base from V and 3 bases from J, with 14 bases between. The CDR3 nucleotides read TGTGCCAGCAGCTTGAGTTATGGGAGTGTCTACGAGCAGTACTTC. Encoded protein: CASSLSYGSVYEQYF.

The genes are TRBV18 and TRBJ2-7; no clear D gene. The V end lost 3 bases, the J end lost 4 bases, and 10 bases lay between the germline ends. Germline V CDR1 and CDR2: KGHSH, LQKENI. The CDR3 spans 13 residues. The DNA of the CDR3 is TGTGCCAGCTCACCCCTACACGAGTACGAGCAGTACTTC. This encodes CASSPLHEYEQYF.

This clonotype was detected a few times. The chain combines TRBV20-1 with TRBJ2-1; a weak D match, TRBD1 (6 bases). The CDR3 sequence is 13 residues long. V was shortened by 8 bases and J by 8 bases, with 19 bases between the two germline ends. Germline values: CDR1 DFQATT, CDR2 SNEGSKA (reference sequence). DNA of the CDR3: TGCAGTACACCGGGACACTTTCCCTATGAGCAGTTCTTC. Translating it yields CSTPGHFPYEQFF.